This T cell receptor (beta chain) was sequenced for a study of T cell clonotyping in hematopoietic cell transplantation. Study-wide findings and caveats: Without cell sorting, CD4 versus CD8 contributions remain unresolved. Recipient TCR diversity dropped after transplant; expanded clonotypes rose from day 30 to 180.

Details on this clone: Antigen: not known.

Measured with immunoSEQ multiplex PCR; TCRdb has only the in-frame clones, and not every one. The sample has about 12,000 clones; less than 60% are singletons. CDR1 and CDR2 from the germline V gene are MDHEN and SYDVKM. This CDR3 is 14 amino acids long. After removal of 6 bases from V and 4 bases from J, the junction contained 7 bases not matched to a gene. The source material was peripheral blood mononuclear cells. This chain links TRBV28 with TRBJ1-1, with TRBD1 identical over 8 bases. The sequence was collected from a man over 45 in good health. Some clones in this sample may be carry-over from other donors' samples. CDR3 in DNA: TGTGCCAGCAGCCAAGTTCAGGGGGCCACTGAAGCTTTCTTT. Translation: CASSQVQGATEAFF.